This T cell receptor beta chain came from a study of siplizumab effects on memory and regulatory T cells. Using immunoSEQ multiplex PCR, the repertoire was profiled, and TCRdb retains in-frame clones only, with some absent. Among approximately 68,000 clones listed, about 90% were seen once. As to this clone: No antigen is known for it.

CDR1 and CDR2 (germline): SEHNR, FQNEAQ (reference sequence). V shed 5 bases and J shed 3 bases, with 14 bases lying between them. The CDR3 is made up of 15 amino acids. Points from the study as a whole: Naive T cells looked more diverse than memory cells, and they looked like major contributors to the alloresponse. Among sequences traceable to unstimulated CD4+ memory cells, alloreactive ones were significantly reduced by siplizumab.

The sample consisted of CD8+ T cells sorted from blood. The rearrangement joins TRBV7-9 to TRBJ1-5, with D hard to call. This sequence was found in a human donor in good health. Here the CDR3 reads CASSPSGRDNQPQHF. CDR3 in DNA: TGTGCCAGCAGCCCCTCCGGTAGGGACAATCAGCCCCAGCATTTT.